A single sample gave rise to the 26 T cell receptor beta chains below, sequenced in a study of patients and donors after allogeneic stem cell transplantation. TCRdb re-called the RT-PCR reads through MiXCR, storing one row per CDR3 protein. The data contain roughly 880,000 distinct CDR3 sequences, more than 15% of them singletons. Sequencing was performed on blood, either unsorted or a sorted T cell fraction (not recorded which). The source is a human donor who was either an allogeneic HSCT recipient or a stem cell or donor lymphocyte infusion donor (not recorded which). It is not recorded whose cells these are; they may come from a transplant donor.

The chain's CDR3 is CASSMDATLRPQHF. The CDR3 DNA reads TGTGCCAGTAGTATGGACGCAACCCTACGGCCCCAGCATTTT. The V call is TRBV19, the J call TRBJ1-5; D gene uncertain. Deletions cut 3 bases from V and 9 bases from J, with 15 bases between. The germline CDR1 and CDR2 sequences are LNHDA and SQIVND (reference sequence). CDR3 size: 14 residues. The whole variable domain, remainder taken from reference TRBV19 and TRBJ1-5, is DGGITQSPKYLFRKEGQNVTLSCEQNLNHDAMYWYRQDPGQGLRLIYYSQIVNDFQKGDIAEGYSVSREKKESFPLTVTSAQKNPTAFYLCASSMDATLRPQHFGDGTRLSIL.

The V and J genes are TRBV9 and TRBJ2-1; D is possibly TRBD1 (5 bases). The CDR3 runs to 14 residues. Trimming cost V 0 bases and J 4 bases, with 8 bases left between them. Germline CDR1 reads SGDLS; CDR2 reads YYNGEE. For the CDR3, the DNA is TGTGCCAGCAGCGTAGAACAGGAGTACAATGAGCAGTTCTTC. Translating it yields CASSVEQEYNEQFF.

A few counts support this clonotype. The V and J genes are TRBV15 and TRBJ2-2, with 7 bases that match TRBD2. The CDR3 runs 15 residues. Germline CDR1 reads LNHNV; CDR2 reads YYDKDF (reference sequence). Trimming took 5 bases from V and 1 from J; bases not matched to a gene: 4. The CDR3 is CATSDGGKNTGELFF. The CDR3 bases are TGTGCCACCAGCGACGGGGGGAAGAACACCGGGGAGCTGTTTTTT.

This chain uses TRBV30 with TRBJ2-3; D could derive from TRBD1 or TRBD2 (5 bases each). This CDR3 is built from 14 residues. Germline V gene lookup returns CDR1 GTSNPN and CDR2 SVGIG (reference sequence). The germline V and J ends were trimmed by 5 bases and 2 bases, with 14 bases remaining between them. The CDR3 nucleotides are TGTGCCTGGGTCCCGGGGCGAGTCACAGATACGCAGTATTTT. It specifies CAWVPGRVTDTQYF.

This chain links TRBV30 with TRBJ2-7; 9 nucleotides align to TRBD1. Germline V gene data show CDR1 as GTSNPN and CDR2 as SVGIG (reference sequence). The V and J ends lost 5 bases and 2 bases, in that order; junction bases with no gene match: 10. The CDR3 is 15 residues long. CDR3 sequence reads: CAWSLGTGITYEQYF. DNA of the CDR3: TGTGCCTGGTCGTTAGGGACAGGGATTACCTACGAGCAGTACTTC.

The chain employs TRBV4-1 and TRBJ1-2; D gene uncertain. CDR3 size: 14 residues. V lost 1 base to trimming and J lost 5 bases, with 11 bases between them. Germline-derived CDR1 and CDR2 are MGHRA and YSYEKL. The CDR3 DNA is TGCGCCAGCAGCCAAGCTCCCCCTTTATATGGCTACACCTTC. Protein sequence: CASSQAPPLYGYTF.

The chain has TRBV18 and TRBJ2-7; 8 bases map to TRBD1. CDR3 length: 15 residues. V trimming: 2 bases; J trimming: 3 bases; junction bases outside the gene matches: 6. Germline V lookup: CDR1 KGHSH, CDR2 LQKENI. CDR3 residues: CASSPSRDRNYEQYF. The CDR3 DNA follows: TGTGCCAGCTCACCATCCCGGGACAGGAACTACGAGCAGTACTTC.

This clonotype was detected a few times. The chain uses TRBV5-1 and TRBJ2-2; 10 bases agree with TRBD2. The CDR3 runs 16 residues. Germline loops: CDR1 SGHRS, CDR2 YFSETQ. The ends lost 5 bases at V and 2 bases at J; junction bases unmatched: 6. The CDR3 region is CASRPSSGGNTGELFF. The CDR3 DNA reads TGCGCCAGCAGGCCGTCTAGCGGGGGCAACACCGGGGAGCTGTTTTTT.

This clonotype appeared many times. The chain joins TRBV20-1 to TRBJ1-1; D gene ambiguous. The ends were cut back, 3 bases at V and 5 bases at J, with 19 bases in the middle. The germline gives CDR1 DFQATT, CDR2 SNEGSKA (reference sequence). CDR3 length: 15 amino acids. In DNA, the CDR3 is TGCAGTGCTAGTGGCAGGACTCCCTTGAGAACTGAAGCTTTCTTT. It encodes CSASGRTPLRTEAFF.

This clonotype was picked up a small number of times. V usage is TRBV19 and J usage is TRBJ2-7; 7 positions agree with TRBD2. Per the germline V gene, CDR1 is LNHDA and CDR2 is SQIVND (reference sequence). This CDR3 has 18 residues. The trim removed 3 bases at V and 2 bases at J, leaving 16 bases unmatched. The CDR3 is CASSMSARAGTKPYEQYF. CDR3 DNA: TGTGCCAGTAGTATGTCCGCGAGAGCCGGGACTAAGCCCTACGAGCAGTACTTC. Full variable domain (missing parts from reference TRBV19 and TRBJ2-7): DGGITQSPKYLFRKEGQNVTLSCEQNLNHDAMYWYRQDPGQGLRLIYYSQIVNDFQKGDIAEGYSVSREKKESFPLTVTSAQKNPTAFYLCASSMSARAGTKPYEQYFGPGTRLTVT.

This sequence joins TRBV24-1 and TRBJ2-1, with 11 bases that match TRBD2. The germline V gene has CDR1 KGHDR and CDR2 SFDVKD. J gave up 4 bases and V 2 bases, and 3 bases lay outside the gene matches. The CDR3 loop spans 16 amino acids. CDR3 amino acids: CATSDWTSGQYNEQFF. The CDR3 coding sequence is TGTGCCACCAGTGATTGGACTAGCGGGCAATACAATGAGCAGTTCTTC.

J is TRBJ1-5 and V is TRBV5-1; D not certain. Per the germline V gene, CDR1 is SGHRS and CDR2 is YFSETQ. V was pared by 1 base and J by 1 base, with 6 bases between. This CDR3 has 14 residues. The CDR3 here is CASSLRWSNQPQHF. The CDR3 DNA sequence: TGCGCCAGCAGCTTGAGATGGAGCAATCAGCCCCAGCATTTT. Combining the CDR3 with reference TRBV5-1 and TRBJ1-5 gives the whole variable domain KAGVTQTPRYLIKTRGQQVTLSCSPISGHRSVSWYQQTPGQGLQFLFEYFSETQRNKGNFPGRFSGRQFSNSRSEMNVSTLELGDSALYLCASSLRWSNQPQHFGDGTRLSIL.

In this sample, this clonotype turned up many times. The gene calls are TRBV4-2 and TRBJ2-7, with 10 bases lining up with TRBD1. The CDR3 is 14 residues long. CDR1 and CDR2 (germline): LGHNA, YNFKEQ. Losses at the gene ends were 1 base for V and 7 bases for J; bases not matched to a gene: 4. The CDR3: CASSQGDRGGEQYF. The CDR3 DNA reads TGTGCCAGCAGCCAAGGGGACAGGGGAGGTGAGCAGTACTTC.

The gene calls are TRBV4-1 and TRBJ2-2, with D maybe TRBD2 (5 bases). The CDR3 is 16 residues long. Trimming took off 4 bases at V and 2 bases at J, with 14 bases between the two ends. In germline, CDR1 is MGHRA, CDR2 YSYEKL. CDR3 loop: CASSPPLGRNTGELFF. In DNA form, the CDR3 reads TGCGCCAGCAGCCCCCCCTTGGGGAGAAACACCGGGGAGCTGTTTTTT.

The rearrangement links TRBV25-1 to TRBJ1-6; the D gene is possibly TRBD1 (6 bases). The CDR3 spans 15 residues. Per germline, CDR1 MGHDK and CDR2 SYGVNS. Deletions cut 1 base from V and 7 bases from J, with 11 bases between. The CDR3 here is CASSESGRGNSPLHF. As DNA, the CDR3 is TGTGCCAGCAGTGAATCGGGCAGGGGCAATTCACCCCTCCACTTT.

This clonotype was detected ten times or more. V and J are TRBV29-1 and TRBJ2-7; D not resolved. Trimming shortened V by 4 bases and J by 2 bases, and 6 bases separated the two germline ends. The CDR3 is made up of 11 amino acids. Per germline, CDR1 SQVTM and CDR2 ANQGSEA. DNA for the CDR3: TGCAGCGTTGTCATCACCTACGAGCAGTACTTC. Translated: CSVVITYEQYF.

Only a few counts were recorded for this clonotype. The chain is built from TRBV12-3 or TRBV12-4 and TRBJ1-2, with TRBD1 as a possible D gene (5 bases). CDR3 length: 16 amino acids. V was clipped by 3 bases and J by 7 bases, with 21 bases between them. The CDR3 sequence: CASSFRSRQGFTGYTF. In DNA form, the CDR3 reads TGTGCCAGCAGTTTTCGGTCTCGGCAGGGCTTCACTGGCTACACCTTC.

This clonotype was detected a few times. This sequence joins TRBV7-2 and TRBJ1-1, with a weak D call TRBD1 (5 bases). Trimming shortened V by 2 bases and J by 5 bases, and 12 bases separated the two germline ends. Germline-derived CDR1 and CDR2 are SGHTA and FQGNSA. This CDR3 spans 14 amino acids. For the CDR3, the DNA is TGTGCCAGCAGCTTAACTACGTCAGGGACTGAAGCTTTCTTT. This codes for CASSLTTSGTEAFF.

The rearrangement links TRBV28 to TRBJ2-4; possibly TRBD1 for D (6 bases). V was cut by 5 bases and J by 1 base, with 21 bases left in between. The CDR3 covers 18 residues. Per germline, CDR1 MDHEN and CDR2 SYDVKM. The CDR3 sequence is CASSPYTGHLLAKNIQYF. CDR3 nucleotides: TGTGCCAGCAGTCCCTACACGGGACATTTACTGGCCAAAAACATTCAGTACTTC.

The gene calls are TRBV7-9 and TRBJ1-4; D is unclear. Germline CDR1 SEHNR, CDR2 FQNEAQ (reference sequence). V dropped 6 bases and J dropped 0 bases, with 8 bases sitting between them. The CDR3 contains 14 residues. This chain's CDR3 is CASRPGATNEKLFF. The CDR3 DNA sequence: TGTGCCAGCAGACCGGGTGCAACTAATGAAAAACTGTTTTTT.

J is TRBJ2-6 and V is TRBV30; D ambiguous. There are 14 residues in the CDR3. Germline assignment: CDR1 GTSNPN and CDR2 SVGIG (reference sequence). V lost 3 bases and J 0 bases, leaving 6 bases between the germline ends. The CDR3: CAWSEVSGANVLTF. The CDR3 DNA reads TGTGCCTGGAGCGAGGTCTCTGGGGCCAACGTCCTGACTTTC.

The chain combines TRBV15 with TRBJ1-4; unclear D gene. From germline, CDR1 is LNHNV and CDR2 YYDKDF (reference sequence). CDR3 length equals 17 residues. V gave up 0 bases and J gave up 3 bases, with 14 bases separating them. The CDR3 DNA sequence: TGTGCCACCAGCAGAGATGTAGTAAGAAGGGCTAATGAAAAACTGTTTTTT. It yields the protein CATSRDVVRRANEKLFF.

The chain uses TRBV6-5 and TRBJ1-1; no firm D call. Germline values: CDR1 MNHEY, CDR2 SVGAGI. With 5 bases removed from V and 8 bases from J, the gap between germline ends came to 9 bases. The CDR3 is 11 amino acids. The CDR3 DNA sequence: TGTGCCAGCAGTAGGCGAGGGGAAGCTTTCTTT. Translation gives CASSRRGEAFF.

The gene calls are TRBV20-1 and TRBJ1-1; possibly TRBD1 for D (5 bases). CDR1 is DFQATT, CDR2 SNEGSKA, per germline (reference sequence). Trimming removed 4 bases from V and 1 base from J, with 10 bases in between. The CDR3 is made up of 13 amino acids. As DNA, the CDR3 is TGCAGTGCTACAACAGGAAGGAACACTGAAGCTTTCTTT. Translating it yields CSATTGRNTEAFF.

This clonotype was detected ten times or more. The chain has TRBV12-3 or TRBV12-4 and TRBJ1-5; perhaps TRBD1 as D (6 bases). V was shortened by 2 bases and J by 6 bases, with 11 bases between the two germline ends. The CDR3 loop spans 14 amino acids. DNA for the CDR3: TGTGCCAGCAGTTTAAAGGGGGGCGGTCAGCCCCAGCATTTT. Amino acids: CASSLKGGGQPQHF.

The genes are TRBV7-2 and TRBJ2-5, with a tentative D call TRBD2 (6 bases). V dropped 4 bases and J dropped 0 bases, with 9 bases sitting between them. The CDR3 length is 14 residues. Germline V gene lookup returns CDR1 SGHTA and CDR2 FQGNSA. The CDR3 DNA sequence: TGTGCCAGCAGCTGGGACTTGTACCAAGAGACCCAGTACTTC. Protein sequence: CASSWDLYQETQYF.